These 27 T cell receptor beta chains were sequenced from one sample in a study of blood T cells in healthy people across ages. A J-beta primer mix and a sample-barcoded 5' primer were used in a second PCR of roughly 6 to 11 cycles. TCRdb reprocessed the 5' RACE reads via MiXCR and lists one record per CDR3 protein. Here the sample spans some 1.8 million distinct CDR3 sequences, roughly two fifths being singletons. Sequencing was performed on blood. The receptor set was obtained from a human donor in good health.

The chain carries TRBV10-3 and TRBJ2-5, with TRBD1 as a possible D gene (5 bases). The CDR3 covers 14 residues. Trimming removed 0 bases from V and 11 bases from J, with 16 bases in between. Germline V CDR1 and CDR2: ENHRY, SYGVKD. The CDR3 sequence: CAISESMWGNEQYF. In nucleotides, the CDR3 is TGTGCCATCAGTGAGTCTATGTGGGGCAATGAGCAGTACTTC.

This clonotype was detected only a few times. CDR3 sequence (DNA): TGTGCCAGCAGTTATCCCTCGGGTCCCCAAGAGACCCAGTACTTC. This translates into CASSYPSGPQETQYF. This chain links TRBV28 with TRBJ2-5; D not resolved. The CDR3 is 15 residues long. V shed 4 bases and J shed 1 base, with 13 bases lying between them. Germline values: CDR1 MDHEN, CDR2 SYDVKM.

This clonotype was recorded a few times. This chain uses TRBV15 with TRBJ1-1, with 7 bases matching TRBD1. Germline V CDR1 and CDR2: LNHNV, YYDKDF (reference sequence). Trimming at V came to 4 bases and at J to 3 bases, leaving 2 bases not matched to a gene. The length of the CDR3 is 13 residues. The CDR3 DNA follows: TGTGCCACCAGCACTACAGGGGACACTGAAGCTTTCTTT. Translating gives CATSTTGDTEAFF.

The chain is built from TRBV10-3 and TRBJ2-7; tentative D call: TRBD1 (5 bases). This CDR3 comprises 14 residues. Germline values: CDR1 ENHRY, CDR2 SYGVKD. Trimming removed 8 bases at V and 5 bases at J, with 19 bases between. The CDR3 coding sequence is TGTGCCATCTCGACAAGGGAAGGGGCGGACGAGCAGTACTTC. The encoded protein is CAISTREGADEQYF.

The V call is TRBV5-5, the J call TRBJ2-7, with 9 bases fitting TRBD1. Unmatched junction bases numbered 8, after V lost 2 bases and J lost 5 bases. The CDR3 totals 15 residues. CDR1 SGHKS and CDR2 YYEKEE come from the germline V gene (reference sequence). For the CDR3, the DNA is TGTGCCAGCAGCTTCACGGGACAGGGATGGCACGAGCAGTACTTC. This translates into CASSFTGQGWHEQYF.

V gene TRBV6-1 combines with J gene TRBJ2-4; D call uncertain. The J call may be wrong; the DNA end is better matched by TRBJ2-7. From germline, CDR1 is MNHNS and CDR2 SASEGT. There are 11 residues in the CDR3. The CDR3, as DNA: TGTGCCAGCAGTGATAACGGCGAGCAGTACTTC. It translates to CASSDNGEQYF.

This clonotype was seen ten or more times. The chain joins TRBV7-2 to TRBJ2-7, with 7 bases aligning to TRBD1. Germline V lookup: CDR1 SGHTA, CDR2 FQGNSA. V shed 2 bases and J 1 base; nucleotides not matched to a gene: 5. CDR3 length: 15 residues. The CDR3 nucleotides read TGTGCCAGCAGCTTAATGGCAGGGGGATCCTACGAGCAGTACTTC. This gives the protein CASSLMAGGSYEQYF.

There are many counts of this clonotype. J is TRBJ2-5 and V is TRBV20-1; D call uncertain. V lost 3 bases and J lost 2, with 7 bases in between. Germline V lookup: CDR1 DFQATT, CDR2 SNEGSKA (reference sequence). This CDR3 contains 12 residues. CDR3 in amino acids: CSASLSQETQYF. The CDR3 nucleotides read TGCAGTGCTAGCCTCAGTCAAGAGACCCAGTACTTC.

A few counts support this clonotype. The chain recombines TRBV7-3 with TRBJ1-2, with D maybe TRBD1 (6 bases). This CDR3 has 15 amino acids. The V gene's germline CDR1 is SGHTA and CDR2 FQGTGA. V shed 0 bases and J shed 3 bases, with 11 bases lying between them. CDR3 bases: TGTGCCAGCAGCTTAACACCAGGGGCGCACTATGGCTACACCTTC. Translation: CASSLTPGAHYGYTF.

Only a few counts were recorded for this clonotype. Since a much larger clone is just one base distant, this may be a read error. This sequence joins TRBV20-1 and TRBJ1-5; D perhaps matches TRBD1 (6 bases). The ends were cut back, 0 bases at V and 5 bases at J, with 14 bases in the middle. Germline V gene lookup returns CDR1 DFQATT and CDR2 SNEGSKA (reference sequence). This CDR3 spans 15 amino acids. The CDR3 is CSARESGAPHQPQHF. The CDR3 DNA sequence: TGCAGTGCTAGAGAGTCAGGGGCTCCCCATCAGCCCCAGCATTTT.

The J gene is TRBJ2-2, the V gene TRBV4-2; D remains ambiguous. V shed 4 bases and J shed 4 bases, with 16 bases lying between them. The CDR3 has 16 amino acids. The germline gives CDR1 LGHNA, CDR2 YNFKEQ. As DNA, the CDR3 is TGTGCCAGCAGCCCTTCGACCAGCGTGGGCACCGGGGAGCTGTTTTTT. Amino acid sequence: CASSPSTSVGTGELFF.

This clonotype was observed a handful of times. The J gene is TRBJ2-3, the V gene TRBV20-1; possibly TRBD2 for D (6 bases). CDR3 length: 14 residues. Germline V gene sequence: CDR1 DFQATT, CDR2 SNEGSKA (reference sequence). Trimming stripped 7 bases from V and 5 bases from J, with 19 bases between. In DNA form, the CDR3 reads TGCAGTGGGCAAGCGGGCCTACCCGTAGATACGCAGTATTTT. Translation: CSGQAGLPVDTQYF.

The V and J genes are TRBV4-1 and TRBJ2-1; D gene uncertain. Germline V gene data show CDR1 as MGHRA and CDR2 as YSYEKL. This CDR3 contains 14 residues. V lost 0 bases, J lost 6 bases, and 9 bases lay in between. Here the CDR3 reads CASSQEGWTNEQFF. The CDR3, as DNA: TGCGCCAGCAGCCAAGAGGGATGGACCAATGAGCAGTTCTTC.

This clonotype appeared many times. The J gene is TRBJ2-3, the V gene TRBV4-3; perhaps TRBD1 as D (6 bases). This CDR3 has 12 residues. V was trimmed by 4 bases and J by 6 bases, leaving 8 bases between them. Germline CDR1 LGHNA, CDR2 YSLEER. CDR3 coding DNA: TGCGCCAGCAGCCCCGACAGGGATACGCAGTATTTT. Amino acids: CASSPDRDTQYF.

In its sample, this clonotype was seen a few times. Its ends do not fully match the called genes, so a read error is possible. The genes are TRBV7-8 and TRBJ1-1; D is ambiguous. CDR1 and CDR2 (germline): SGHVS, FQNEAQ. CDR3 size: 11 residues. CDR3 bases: TGTGCCGGCAGCATTAACACTGAAGCTTTCTTT. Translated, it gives CAGSINTEAFF.

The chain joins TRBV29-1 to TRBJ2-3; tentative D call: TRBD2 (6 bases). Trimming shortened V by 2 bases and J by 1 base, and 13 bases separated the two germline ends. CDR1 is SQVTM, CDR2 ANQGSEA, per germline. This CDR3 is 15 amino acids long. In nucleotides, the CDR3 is TGCAGCGTTGAACTCACGGGGGTAGGCACAGATACGCAGTATTTT. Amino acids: CSVELTGVGTDTQYF.

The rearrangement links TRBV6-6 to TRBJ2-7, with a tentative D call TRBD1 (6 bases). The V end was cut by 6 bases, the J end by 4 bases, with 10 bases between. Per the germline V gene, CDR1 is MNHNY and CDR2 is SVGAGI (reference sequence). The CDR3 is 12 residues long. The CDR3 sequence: CASRLRGYEQYF. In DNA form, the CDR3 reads TGTGCCAGCAGACTCAGGGGTTACGAGCAGTACTTC.

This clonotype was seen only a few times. For the CDR3, the DNA is TGCGCCAGCAGCTTAACAGGTCCGAACACCGGGGAGCTGTTTTTT. Its translation is CASSLTGPNTGELFF. V usage is TRBV5-1 and J usage is TRBJ2-2, with a weak D call TRBD1 (5 bases). CDR1 is SGHRS, CDR2 YFSETQ, per germline. This CDR3 spans 15 amino acids. V was clipped by 2 bases and J by 0 bases, with 8 bases between them.

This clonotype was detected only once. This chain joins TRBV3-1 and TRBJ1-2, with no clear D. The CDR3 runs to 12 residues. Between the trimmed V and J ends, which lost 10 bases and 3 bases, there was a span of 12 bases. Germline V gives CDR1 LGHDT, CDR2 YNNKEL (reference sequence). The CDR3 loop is CATEDGHYGYTF. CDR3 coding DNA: TGTGCCACTGAGGACGGGCACTATGGCTACACCTTC.

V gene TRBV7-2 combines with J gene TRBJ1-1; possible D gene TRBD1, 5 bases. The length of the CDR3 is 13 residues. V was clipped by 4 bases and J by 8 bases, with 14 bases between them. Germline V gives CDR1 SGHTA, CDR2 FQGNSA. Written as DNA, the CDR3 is TGTGCCAGCAGCTCCAGGGAACGCGCGGAAGCTTTCTTT. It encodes CASSSRERAEAFF.

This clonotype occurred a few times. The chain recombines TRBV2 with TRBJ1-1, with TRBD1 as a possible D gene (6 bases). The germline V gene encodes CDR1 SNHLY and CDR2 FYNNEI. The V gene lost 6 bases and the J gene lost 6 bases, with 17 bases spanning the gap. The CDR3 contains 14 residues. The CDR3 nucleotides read TGTGCCAGCAGGGGAGGAGGGGGTAAACCTGAAGCTTTCTTT. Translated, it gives CASRGGGGKPEAFF. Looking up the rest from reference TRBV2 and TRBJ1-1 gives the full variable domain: EPEVTQTPSHQVTQMGQEVILRCVPISNHLYFYWYRQILGQKVEFLVSFYNNEISEKSEIFDDQFSVERPDGSNFTLKIRSTKLEDSAMYFCASRGGGGKPEAFFGQGTRLTVV.

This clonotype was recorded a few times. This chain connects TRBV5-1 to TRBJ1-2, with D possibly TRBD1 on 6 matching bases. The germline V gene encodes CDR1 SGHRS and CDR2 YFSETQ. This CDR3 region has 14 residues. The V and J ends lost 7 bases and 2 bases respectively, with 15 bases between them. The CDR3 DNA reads TGCGCCAGCCGTAAGGACGGACAGAACTATGGCTACACCTTC. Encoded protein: CASRKDGQNYGYTF.

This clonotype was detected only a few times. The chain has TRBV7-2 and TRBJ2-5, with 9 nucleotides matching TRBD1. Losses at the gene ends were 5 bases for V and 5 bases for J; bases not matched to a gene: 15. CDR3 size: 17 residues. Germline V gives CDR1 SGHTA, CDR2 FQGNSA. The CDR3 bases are TGTGCCAGCAGCCCCTCCATTTCGAGGACAGGGGTGGAGACCCAGTACTTC. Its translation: CASSPSISRTGVETQYF.

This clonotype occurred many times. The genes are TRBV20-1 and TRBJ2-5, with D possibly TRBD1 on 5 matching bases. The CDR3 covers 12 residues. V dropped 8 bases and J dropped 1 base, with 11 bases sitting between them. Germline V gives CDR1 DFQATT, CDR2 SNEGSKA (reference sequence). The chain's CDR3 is CSIDDSQETQYF. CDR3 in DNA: TGCAGTATAGACGACAGCCAAGAGACCCAGTACTTC.

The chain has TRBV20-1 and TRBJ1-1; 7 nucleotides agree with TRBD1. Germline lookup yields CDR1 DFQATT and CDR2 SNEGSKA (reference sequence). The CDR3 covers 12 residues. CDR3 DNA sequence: TGCGCAGGGGGGCGACAAAACACTGAAGCTTTCTTT. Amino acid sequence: CAGGRQNTEAFF.

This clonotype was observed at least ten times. The CDR3 coding sequence is TGTGCCAGCAGCGTAGCGGGGGGGCCTAGATCCTACAATGAGCAGTTCTTC. This encodes CASSVAGGPRSYNEQFF. J is TRBJ2-1 and V is TRBV9; 8 bases match TRBD2. The length of the CDR3 is 17 residues. After removal of 0 bases from V and 1 base from J, the junction contained 6 bases not matched to a gene. CDR1 and CDR2 (germline): SGDLS, YYNGEE.

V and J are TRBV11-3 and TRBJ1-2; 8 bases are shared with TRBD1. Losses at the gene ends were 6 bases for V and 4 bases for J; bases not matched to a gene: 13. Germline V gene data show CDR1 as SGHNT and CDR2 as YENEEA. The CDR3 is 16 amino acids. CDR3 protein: CASRVTGAPIFYGYTF. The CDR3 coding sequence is TGTGCCAGCAGAGTGACAGGGGCCCCTATTTTCTATGGCTACACCTTC.